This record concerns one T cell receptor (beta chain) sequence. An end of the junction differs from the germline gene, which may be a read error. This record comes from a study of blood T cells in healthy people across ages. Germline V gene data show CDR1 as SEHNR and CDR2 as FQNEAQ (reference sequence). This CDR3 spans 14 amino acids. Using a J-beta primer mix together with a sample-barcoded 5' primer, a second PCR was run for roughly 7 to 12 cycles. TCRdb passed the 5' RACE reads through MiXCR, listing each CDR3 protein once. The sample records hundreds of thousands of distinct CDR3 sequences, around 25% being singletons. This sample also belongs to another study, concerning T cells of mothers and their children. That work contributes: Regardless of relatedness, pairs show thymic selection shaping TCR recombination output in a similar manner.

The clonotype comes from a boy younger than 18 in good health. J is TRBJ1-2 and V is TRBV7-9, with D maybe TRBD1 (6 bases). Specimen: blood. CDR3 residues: CSSSQGGPVYGYTF. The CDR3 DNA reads TGTTCCAGCAGCCAAGGGGGTCCTGTCTATGGCTACACCTTC.